Below are 14 T cell receptor beta chains sequenced from a single sample in a study of T-cell reconstitution after alpha-beta-depleted transplantation in children (dated by TCRdb to 2016 to 2017). The treatment or condition tag for this specimen amounts to: allogeneic hematopoietic cell transplantation with graft depleted of TCRalphabeta T cells and CD19 B cells. Preparation of the library involved PCR. Sequenced using an Illumina HiSeq 2500. Molecular barcoding was employed in the preparation of TCR libraries, with unique molecular identifiers being used to normalize TCRbeta repertoire quantification. Using fastp trimming at Q25 and MiXCR clonotype assembly, TCRdb reanalyzed the public sequencing data and kept in-frame beta chains. Rows are unified per CDR3 protein, each entry keeping the most common DNA and genes. This sample has approximately 220,000 distinct CDR3 sequences in its table, and about a sixth of those were observed once. The ten largest clones take up about 41% of the sample.

The sample in question was PBMCs, mostly from graft donor cells, obtained 360 days after TCRalphabeta/CD19-depleted stem cell transplant. The receptors shown here come from a male patient under 10 years old who had a stem cell transplant for acute lymphoblastic leukemia, so the T cells may come from the graft donor.

The chain uses TRBV29-1 and TRBJ1-1, with D hard to call. The CDR3 is 13 amino acids. The V gene's germline CDR1 is SQVTM and CDR2 ANQGSEA. Trimming left V 7 bases short and J 3 bases short, with 15 bases between. CDR3 region: CSAGVVRDTEAFF. The CDR3 DNA reads as TGCAGCGCTGGGGTGGTGCGGGACACTGAAGCTTTCTTT.

The chain links TRBV20-1 to TRBJ2-5, with 10 bases lining up with TRBD2. Germline-derived CDR1 and CDR2 are DFQATT and SNEGSKA (reference sequence). Unmatched junction bases numbered 5, after V lost 3 bases and J lost 1 base. The CDR3 consists of 15 residues. The CDR3 here is CSASERGGPQETQYF. CDR3 DNA sequence: TGCAGTGCTAGCGAGCGGGGGGGCCCCCAAGAGACCCAGTACTTC.

The chain is built from TRBV28 and TRBJ1-1; D is unresolved. Germline assignment: CDR1 MDHEN and CDR2 SYDVKM. There are 14 residues in the CDR3. V gave up 5 bases and J gave up 1 base, with 11 bases separating them. This CDR3 is CASSLMVSNTEAFF. The CDR3 bases are TGTGCCAGCAGTCTTATGGTATCGAACACTGAAGCTTTCTTT.

This clonotype was found many times. The chain is built from TRBV20-1 and TRBJ1-6, with D maybe TRBD1 (6 bases). The CDR3 length is 14 residues. Trimming pared 0 bases from V and 8 bases from J, leaving 11 bases between. The germline V gene has CDR1 DFQATT and CDR2 SNEGSKA (reference sequence). The CDR3 here is CSARDAGEDSPLHF. The CDR3 DNA is TGCAGTGCTAGAGATGCAGGGGAAGATTCACCCCTCCACTTT.

This clonotype has more than one count but fewer than ten. This chain links TRBV7-6 with TRBJ1-1, with 7 bases identical to TRBD1. CDR1 and CDR2 from the germline V gene are SGHVS and FNYEAQ. Losses at the gene ends were 5 bases for V and 7 bases for J; bases not matched to a gene: 10. The CDR3 runs to 14 residues. DNA for the CDR3: TGTGCCAGCAGCCCAACCGACAGGGCAGTTGAAGCTTTCTTT. This sequence encodes CASSPTDRAVEAFF.

This clonotype was detected ten times or more. The chain carries TRBV20-1 and TRBJ2-2, with TRBD2 identical over 10 bases. The CDR3 consists of 16 residues. V was pared by 0 bases and J by 1 base, with 2 bases of the junction left unmatched. CDR1 is DFQATT and CDR2 is SNEGSKA in the germline V gene (reference sequence). The CDR3 DNA reads TGCAGTGCTAGAGACCGACTAGCGGGGAACACCGGGGAGCTGTTTTTT. This translates into CSARDRLAGNTGELFF.

This clonotype was observed a handful of times. The chain couples TRBV7-2 to TRBJ2-7; 8 nucleotides agree with TRBD1. Losses at the gene ends were 3 bases for V and 6 bases for J; bases not matched to a gene: 10. Germline-derived CDR1 and CDR2 are SGHTA and FQGNSA. This CDR3 is built from 15 residues. Here the CDR3 reads CASSLVTGDPLEQYF. In DNA form, the CDR3 reads TGTGCCAGCAGCTTGGTGACAGGGGACCCTCTCGAGCAGTACTTC.

The chain links TRBV30 to TRBJ2-3; D is uncertain. Germline lookup yields CDR1 GTSNPN and CDR2 SVGIG (reference sequence). V lost 4 bases, J lost 3 bases, and 17 bases lay in between. The CDR3 loop spans 15 amino acids. The CDR3 DNA sequence: TGTGCCTGGAATCTCCCAGCAGGCGTTACAGATACGCAGTATTTT. Amino acid sequence: CAWNLPAGVTDTQYF.

There are a few counts of this clonotype. The rearrangement links TRBV5-1 to TRBJ2-3, with D hard to call. Per germline, CDR1 SGHRS and CDR2 YFSETQ. This CDR3 is 11 amino acids long. Trimming took off 1 base at V and 7 bases at J, with 4 bases between the two ends. CDR3 residues: CASSLLHTQYF. The CDR3 DNA reads TGCGCCAGCAGCTTGCTCCATACGCAGTATTTT.

The chain combines TRBV10-3 with TRBJ2-2; perhaps TRBD2 as D (6 bases). Deletions cut 10 bases from V and 5 bases from J, with 14 bases between. Germline V CDR1 and CDR2: ENHRY, SYGVKD. The CDR3 has 13 amino acids. The CDR3 loop is CATAGSGTGELFF. Written as DNA, the CDR3 is TGTGCCACCGCCGGGAGCGGTACCGGGGAGCTGTTTTTT.

V and J are TRBV20-1 and TRBJ2-6, with D possibly matching TRBD1 (6 bases). Between the trimmed V and J ends, which lost 3 bases and 5 bases, there was a span of 23 bases. The CDR3 contains 18 residues. Germline assignment: CDR1 DFQATT and CDR2 SNEGSKA (reference sequence). CDR3 sequence reads: CSASGPGTSNAWANVLTF. For the CDR3, the DNA is TGCAGTGCTAGTGGGCCCGGGACAAGCAACGCCTGGGCCAACGTCCTGACTTTC.

This clonotype showed up just once. V gene TRBV11-2 combines with J gene TRBJ2-7, with D maybe TRBD1 (6 bases). This CDR3 is built from 15 residues. Per the germline V gene, CDR1 is SGHAT and CDR2 is FQNNGV. V was trimmed by 4 bases and J by 3 bases, leaving 16 bases between them. The CDR3 region has the DNA TGTGCCAGCAGCTCGTCCGGCAGGGGCGGCTACGAGCAGTACTTC. Encoded protein: CASSSSGRGGYEQYF.

The chain has TRBV5-5 and TRBJ1-5; unclear D gene. The CDR3 is 14 amino acids. The germline V gene has CDR1 SGHKS and CDR2 YYEKEE (reference sequence). Trimming cost V 2 bases and J 5 bases, with 11 bases left between them. CDR3 loop: CASSFWQVDQPQHF. CDR3 nucleotides: TGTGCCAGCAGCTTTTGGCAGGTTGATCAGCCCCAGCATTTT.

The chain couples TRBV7-2 to TRBJ2-4; the D is unclear. V lost 5 bases, J lost 6 bases, and 11 bases lay in between. Germline V gene lookup returns CDR1 SGHTA and CDR2 FQGNSA. The CDR3 has 13 amino acids. The CDR3 DNA sequence: TGTGCCAGCAGCCCCCCAGCTTTAAACATTCAGTACTTC. This sequence encodes CASSPPALNIQYF.